Only a few counts were recorded for the clone carrying this TCR beta chain. Its specificity is not known. At one end, the junction sequence differs from germline, possibly due to a read error. The data were obtained in a study of T cells in Graves' hyperthyroidism and ophthalmopathy. The study's findings and limits: From stable hyperthyroidism, ophthalmopathy was set apart by a 13 V-J model.

Germline CDR1 is SGHRS and CDR2 is YFSETQ. The CDR3 is made up of 14 amino acids. Recently diagnosed hyperthyroidism of less than 2 months' duration affected patients aged 18 to 65. Clinical symptoms, serum thyroxine, TRAb, thyroid ultrasound and orbital computed tomography established diagnosis. Researchers took RNA transcripts and amplified the TCR beta CDR3 regions from them. The study used the HTBI primer set for a first-round RT-PCR of the TCR CDR3. TCRdb reprocessed the multiplex PCR reads via MiXCR and lists one record per CDR3 protein. The table shows around 690,000 distinct CDR3 sequences, with roughly 17% occurring only once.

The TCR sequence derives from a man in his fifties or sixties with Graves' hyperthyroidism. Input material: blood. The chain joins TRBV5-1 to TRBJ2-7, with TRBD1 identical over 7 bases. DNA for the CDR3: TGTGCCAGCAGCTTGGAGACAGGGACCCACGAGCAGTACTTC. Protein product: CASSLETGTHEQYF. Full variable domain (remainder filled in from reference TRBV5-1 and TRBJ2-7): KAGVTQTPRYLIKTRGQQVTLSCSPISGHRSVSWYQQTPGQGLQFLFEYFSETQRNKGNFPGRFSGRQFSNSRSEMNVSTLELGDSALYLCASSLETGTHEQYFGPGTRLTVT.